The present T cell receptor beta chain was sequenced within a study of T cell responses to AZD1222 COVID-19 vaccine. Assay: immunoSEQ multiplex PCR; the TCRdb copy retains only in-frame clones and omits some. The repertoire holds approximately 150,000 clones, with roughly 90% as singletons. Study-level results: Repertoires were sampled only after the peak T cell response. An increase in Spike-specific TCR breadth and depth was observed after two AZD1222 doses. Baseline seropositives among AZD1222 recipients totaled only five to seven.

On this clone itself: Its antigen is still unknown.

V lost 3 bases, J lost 4 bases, and 10 bases lay in between. The CDR3 runs 14 residues. Germline CDR1 is KGHSH and CDR2 is LQKENI. This chain connects TRBV18 to TRBJ2-1; the D is unclear. This receptor was taken from an adult who received the AZD1222 COVID-19 vaccine. Material: peripheral blood, obtained 28 days after the second AZD1222 dose. CDR3 bases: TGTGCCAGCTCACCTAGGACGAGGTACAATGAGCAGTTCTTC. Translating gives CASSPRTRYNEQFF.